A selection of T cell receptor beta chains follows, all from one sample in a study of immune evolution from preneoplasia to lung adenocarcinoma. Using immunoSEQ multiplex PCR, the repertoire was profiled, and TCRdb retains in-frame clones only, with some absent. The sample shows under 7,000 clones, 80% to 85% of them seen only once. The sample consisted of FFPE invasive lung adenocarcinoma tissue. These receptors were taken from a person in their fifties with lung adenocarcinoma. Each CDR3 is given with its conserved first and last residue. The order of the fields is clone size, J gene, V gene, CDR3 protein. Part of the rows lack a size; the others show once, few, many or a class for expanded clones.

NA,TRBJ2-1,TRBV11-2,CATAGTGVNEQFF
NA,TRBJ2-3,TRBV11-2,CASSLEQGANTQYF
NA,TRBJ2-1,TRBV9,CASSAGVHEQFF
NA,TRBJ2-5,TRBV11-2,CASSENLAGGRETQYF
NA,TRBJ1-5,TRBV19,CASTLRGNQPQHF
NA,TRBJ2-3,TRBV28,CASSSVLDTQYF
NA,TRBJ2-7,TRBV2,CASSDNLGAKQYF
NA,TRBJ2-5,TRBV5-6,CASSFLGGGGKTQYF
NA,TRBJ2-7,TRBV27,CASSLDSPRRGEQYF
NA,TRBJ2-7,TRBV5-6,CTSTAGIARGEQYF
NA,TRBJ2-1,TRBV7-2,CASSLGQGPLREQFF
NA,TRBJ1-2,TRBV27,CASLPRGAFRYGYTF
few,TRBJ2-7,TRBV30,CAWSLGQTGVYEQYF
NA,TRBJ2-6,TRBV25-1,CASSEFGQGTGANVLTF
NA,TRBJ2-7,TRBV6-1,CASKVGAGYPLEQYF
NA,TRBJ2-1,TRBV4-1,CASRALGLVDNEQFF
NA,TRBJ2-5,TRBV5-4,CASSEAGTRQQTQYF
once,TRBJ2-7,TRBV2,CATGQGGYEQYF
NA,TRBJ2-7,TRBV27,CASNPSTRTMTYEQYF
large,TRBJ2-2,TRBV6-1,CASVVGLGYTGELFF
NA,TRBJ1-2,TRBV5-6,CASSLGGPGYGYTF
NA,TRBJ2-1,TRBV25-1,CASSGGQSSYNEQFF
NA,TRBJ1-3,TRBV23-1,CASSQARVSGNTIYF
once,TRBJ1-3,TRBV30,CAWSVHYSSGNTIYF
NA,TRBJ1-1,TRBV7-9,CASSFRQAMNTEAFF
NA,TRBJ2-1,TRBV5-1,CASSLSWGYEQFF
NA,TRBJ2-7,TRBV4-3,CASSQDLPPGTTVKQYF
NA,TRBJ2-1,TRBV7-7,CASSLGAGGEQFF
NA,TRBJ1-4,TRBV4-1,CASSRQGQELNEKLFF
NA,TRBJ2-5,TRBV10-3,CAISARKQETQYF
NA,TRBJ1-5,TRBV7-6,CASSLGPNQPQHF
medium-sized,TRBJ1-3,TRBV9,CASSLGTGNTIYF
NA,TRBJ2-2,TRBV28,CASSFVGGPNTGELFF
NA,TRBJ1-2,TRBV27,CAPVLGAVCYTF
NA,TRBJ2-1,TRBV7-3,CASSKAGSPWNEQFF
NA,TRBJ2-2,TRBV19,CASSPGLAGGPVDTGELFF
NA,TRBJ2-3,TRBV14,CASSPGRSTDTQYF
NA,TRBJ1-1,TRBV25-1,CASSDLRQGMNTEAFF
NA,TRBJ1-1,TRBV11-2,CASSLGDRGQGEAFF
NA,TRBJ2-7,TRBV6-1,CASSEASGSSYEQYF
NA,TRBJ2-1,TRBV28,CASSRGLAGGEQFF
NA,TRBJ2-1,TRBV14,CASSLKAGTSGPPQFF
NA,TRBJ1-1,TRBV5-1,CASRMGLGSTEAFF
once,TRBJ2-6,TRBV5-1,CASSIRQGGSGANVLTF
NA,TRBJ2-7,TRBV9,CASSAGTGGYEQYF
NA,TRBJ1-2,TRBV29-1,CSVATGTLYGYTF
once,TRBJ2-7,TRBV6-6,CASSSGQPSSYEQYF
NA,TRBJ1-5,TRBV6-5,CASSLGDSNQPQHF
NA,TRBJ1-1,TRBV9,CASSPHGTEYTEAFF
NA,TRBJ1-4,TRBV21-1,CASSRQDRTNEKLFF